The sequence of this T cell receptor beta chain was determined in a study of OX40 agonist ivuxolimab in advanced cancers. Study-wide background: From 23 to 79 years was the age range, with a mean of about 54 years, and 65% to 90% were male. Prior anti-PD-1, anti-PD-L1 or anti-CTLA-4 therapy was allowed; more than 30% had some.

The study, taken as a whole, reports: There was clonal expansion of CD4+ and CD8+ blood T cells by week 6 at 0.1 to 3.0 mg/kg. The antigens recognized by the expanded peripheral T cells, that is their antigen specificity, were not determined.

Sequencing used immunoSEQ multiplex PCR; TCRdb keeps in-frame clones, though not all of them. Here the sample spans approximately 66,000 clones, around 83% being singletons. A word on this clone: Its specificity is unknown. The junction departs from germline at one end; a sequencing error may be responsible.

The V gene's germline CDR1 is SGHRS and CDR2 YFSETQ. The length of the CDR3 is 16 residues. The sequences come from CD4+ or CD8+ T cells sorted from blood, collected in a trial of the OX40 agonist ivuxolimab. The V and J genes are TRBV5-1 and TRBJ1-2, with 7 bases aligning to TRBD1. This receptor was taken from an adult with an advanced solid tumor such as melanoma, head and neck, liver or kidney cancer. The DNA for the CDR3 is TGCGCCAGCAGATTGGCCGTGACAGGGTTTCCCTATGGCTACACCTTC. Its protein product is CASRLAVTGFPYGYTF.